A selection of T cell receptor beta chains follows, all from one sample in a study of cytomegalovirus exposure and HLA in healthy donors. This table comes from immunoSEQ multiplex PCR, and its TCRdb copy is limited to in-frame clones, with some not included. Of approximately 160,000 clones detected, over 75% appear once; the ten largest clones hold around 2%. The sequenced sample consisted of PBMCs. The receptors were gathered from a human donor in good health. Each CDR3 is given with its conserved first and last residue. D genes are given only for firm matches. Some rows have no size entry. The others give once, few or many, or a class for an expanded clone.

TRBJ1-2,-,TRBV6-1,-,CASSETPLRQTVYGYTF,TGTGCCAGCAGTGAAACCCCCTTAAGACAGACGGTCTATGGCTACACCTTC
TRBJ1-2,-,TRBV6-5,TRBD1,CASSFGTGYGYTF,TGTGCCAGCAGTTTCGGGACAGGCTATGGCTACACCTTC
TRBJ2-7,-,TRBV7-8,-,CASSLDRALHEQYF,TGTGCCAGCAGCTTAGACAGGGCCTTGCACGAGCAGTACTTC
TRBJ2-3,-,TRBV2,-,CASSPQGVADTQYF,TGTGCCAGCAGTCCACAGGGAGTCGCAGATACGCAGTATTTT
TRBJ2-1,once,TRBV11-3,-,CASSLGGLGGNEQFF,TGTGCCAGCAGCTTAGGGGGACTCGGGGGCAATGAGCAGTTCTTC
TRBJ2-5,-,TRBV5-1,-,CASSLVDRQETQYF,TGCGCCAGCAGCTTGGTTGATAGACAAGAGACCCAGTACTTC
TRBJ2-7,once,TRBV25-1,TRBD1,CASSEFGRGPYEQYF,TGTGCCAGCAGTGAATTCGGCAGGGGGCCCTACGAGCAGTACTTC
TRBJ2-1,-,TRBV4-1,-,CASSQETTLRDEQFF,TGCGCCAGCAGCCAAGAGACTACCCTTCGGGATGAGCAGTTCTTC
TRBJ2-7,-,TRBV7-2,TRBD1,CASSLAGDRGYYEQYF,TGTGCCAGCAGCTTAGCGGGGGACAGGGGATACTACGAGCAGTACTTC
TRBJ2-1,few,TRBV7-8,-,CASSPGDFHNEQFF,TGTGCCAGCAGCCCCGGGGACTTTCACAATGAGCAGTTCTTC
TRBJ1-2,-,TRBV6-5,-,CASSGQYGYTF,TGTGCCAGCAGTGGACAGTATGGCTACACCTTC
TRBJ1-5,once,TRBV9,-,CASSPGVNSNQPQHF,TGTGCCAGCAGCCCGGGGGTAAATAGCAATCAGCCCCAGCATTTT
TRBJ1-6,-,TRBV5-1,TRBD1,CASSLDTRDRGNSPLHF,TGCGCCAGCAGCCTCGATACCCGGGACAGGGGTAATTCACCCCTCCACTTT
TRBJ2-3,few,TRBV5-6,-,CASSLSGTDTQYF,TGTGCCAGCAGCTTGTCCGGCACAGATACGCAGTATTTT
TRBJ1-6,-,TRBV27,-,CAAQKTGQNSPLHF,TGTGCCGCACAAAAGACCGGACAAAATTCACCCCTCCACTTT
TRBJ1-2,-,TRBV2,TRBD1,CASRDRGWYTF,TGTGCCAGCAGAGACAGGGGTTGGTACACCTTC
TRBJ1-6,-,TRBV27,-,CASRVSSYNSPLHF,TGTGCCAGCAGGGTTAGCTCCTATAATTCACCCCTCCACTTT
TRBJ2-6,-,TRBV4-3,-,CASSQDRQGFGANVLTF,TGCGCCAGCAGCCAAGATAGGCAGGGGTTTGGGGCCAACGTCCTGACTTTC
TRBJ1-1,-,TRBV27,TRBD1,CASSSGPGQGAPGTEAFF,TGTGCCAGCAGTTCGGGGCCGGGACAGGGGGCGCCGGGAACTGAAGCTTTCTTT
TRBJ2-5,-,TRBV5-1,TRBD2,CASSLGSSGGLETQYF,TGCGCCAGCAGCTTGGGGAGTAGCGGGGGTTTGGAGACCCAGTACTTC
TRBJ1-2,few,TRBV6-6,TRBD1,CASSSNRGFDGYTF,TGTGCCAGCAGTTCAAACAGGGGCTTTGATGGCTACACCTTC
TRBJ1-4,-,TRBV6-6,-,CASSYGAGSWEKLFF,TGTGCCAGCAGTTACGGGGCAGGGTCATGGGAAAAACTGTTTTTT
TRBJ1-2,-,TRBV7-2,TRBD1,CASSKRDRDTNGYTF,TGTGCCAGCAGCAAAAGGGACAGGGATACGAATGGCTACACCTTC
TRBJ2-1,-,TRBV10-3,-,CAISEWLGAEAYNEQFF,TGTGCCATCAGTGAGTGGTTGGGAGCGGAGGCCTACAATGAGCAGTTCTTC
TRBJ1-5,-,TRBV10-3,TRBD1,CAISESDRDRQHF,TGTGCCATCAGTGAGTCGGACAGGGATCGCCAGCATTTT
TRBJ2-2,-,TRBV5-1,TRBD1,CASMKGATGELFF,TGCGCCAGCATGAAGGGGGCCACCGGGGAGCTGTTTTTT
TRBJ2-7,once,TRBV28,TRBD2,CASRQLAGATGEQYF,TGTGCCAGCAGACAGCTAGCGGGGGCAACGGGGGAGCAGTACTTC
TRBJ2-3,-,TRBV7-2,-,CASSLAGYGDTQYF,TGTGCCAGCAGCTTAGCCGGGTACGGAGATACGCAGTATTTT
TRBJ1-5,-,TRBV28,-,CASSTPWGEGNQPQHF,TGTGCCAGCAGTACCCCGTGGGGGGAAGGGAATCAGCCCCAGCATTTT
TRBJ2-5,once,TRBV19,-,CASSEFAAGVETQYF,TGTGCCAGTAGTGAATTCGCAGCAGGGGTAGAGACCCAGTACTTC
TRBJ1-1,-,TRBV7-9,-,CASSWGGSNTEAFF,TGTGCCAGCAGCTGGGGGGGTTCGAACACTGAAGCTTTCTTT
TRBJ1-1,-,TRBV19,-,CASSGTTNTEAFF,TGTGCCAGTAGTGGGACAACGAACACTGAAGCTTTCTTT
TRBJ2-5,once,TRBV5-1,-,CASSASRDSLNF,TGCGCCAGCAGCGCCTCCCGGGACTCCCTTAACTTC
TRBJ1-2,once,TRBV19,TRBD1,CASSIGPGQVDYGYTF,TGTGCCAGTAGTATAGGTCCGGGACAGGTTGACTATGGCTACACCTTC
TRBJ1-5,-,TRBV5-6,-,CASSLNRDQPQHF,TGTGCCAGCAGCTTGAACAGGGATCAGCCCCAGCATTTT